This passage covers 7 T cell receptor beta chains from one sample sequenced in a study of T-cell reconstitution after alpha-beta-depleted transplantation in children. Preparing the TCRbeta library involved the use of unique molecular identifiers. TCRdb reprocessed the PCR reads with MiXCR, giving one entry per CDR3 protein. The data show hundreds of thousands of distinct CDR3 sequences, under 15% seen once. The material sequenced was PBMCs from the stem cell graft donor, taken from the stem cell graft. These receptors all stem from a human donor who donated a stem cell graft to a child with combined immunodeficiency.

This clonotype has just a few counts. This chain connects TRBV7-6 to TRBJ2-1, with D maybe TRBD2 (5 bases). CDR3 length: 13 residues. The germline gives CDR1 SGHVS, CDR2 FNYEAQ. Trimming cost V 5 bases and J 10 bases, with 15 bases left between them. The CDR3 coding sequence is TGTGCCAGCAGCCGCTACAGTGGAGGCGAGCAGTTCTTC. The encoded protein is CASSRYSGGEQFF.

This clonotype has just a few counts. V is TRBV5-1 and J is TRBJ1-4; 7 bases map to TRBD1. The CDR3 is 15 residues long. Germline V CDR1 and CDR2: SGHRS, YFSETQ. Trimming cost V 7 bases and J 7 bases; bases outside gene matches: 13. CDR3 protein: CASQPSPGQTEKLFF. CDR3 nucleotides: TGCGCCAGCCAGCCCTCGCCGGGACAGACTGAAAAACTGTTTTTT.

The chain couples TRBV7-2 to TRBJ2-3; TRBD2 agrees at 8 bases. The CDR3 contains 14 residues. Looked up from germline, CDR1 is SGHTA and CDR2 is FQGNSA. J was trimmed by 5 bases and V by 5 bases; bases with no gene match: 6. CDR3 DNA: TGTGCCAGCAGCGCCGGGGGGGCCAAAGATACGCAGTATTTT. This translates into CASSAGGAKDTQYF.

This clonotype was recorded at least ten times. The rearrangement joins TRBV12-3 or TRBV12-4 to TRBJ2-1, with 8 bases aligning to TRBD2. The CDR3 runs 14 residues. J lost 7 bases, V lost 5 bases, and 7 bases had no gene match. CDR3 bases: TGTGCCAGCAGTCCCAGCGGGAGTAGTAATGAGCAGTTCTTC. Translating gives CASSPSGSSNEQFF.

This clonotype was counted many times. The CDR3 DNA reads as TGCAGCGTTGGAGGCAAGGTCACCACCTACGAGCAGTACTTC. Residues: CSVGGKVTTYEQYF. This chain uses TRBV29-1 with TRBJ2-7, with D unresolved. There are 14 residues in the CDR3. Trimming removed 4 bases from V and 2 bases from J, with 15 bases in between. The germline CDR1 and CDR2 sequences are SQVTM and ANQGSEA.

The sample holds many counts of this clonotype. Its ends do not fully match the called genes, so a read error is possible. The CDR3 loop reads CASSPGLLSRDF. DNA for the CDR3: TGTGCCAGCAGCCCGGGACTCCTGTCGCGAGATTTT. The V gene is TRBV12-3 or TRBV12-4, the J gene TRBJ2-3; possibly TRBD2 for D (6 bases). This CDR3 region has 12 residues.

This chain links TRBV28 with TRBJ2-1, with D unclear. V was cut by 10 bases and J by 0 bases, with 25 bases left in between. CDR3 length: 18 amino acids. Germline CDR1 and CDR2: MDHEN and SYDVKM. CDR3 nucleotide sequence: TGTGCCATCTCTTTATTCCGTTTCGGGCAGAGCTCCTACAATGAGCAGTTCTTC. Protein product: CAISLFRFGQSSYNEQFF.